This T cell receptor (beta chain) was sequenced during a study of cytomegalovirus exposure and HLA in healthy donors. Overall study results and limits: A missense variant in DCLRE1C was later tied to TCR beta V- and J-gene trimming. Serostatus for CMV was the only available immune exposure information.

Regarding this clone: The target antigen is unknown.

There were likely unrecorded immune exposures, though donors were nominally healthy when sampled. Primers included in the PCR were 60 Vbeta and 13 Jbeta primers. Repertoires were generated with immunoSEQ multiplex PCR, while TCRdb's copy carries only in-frame clones and drops some. Here the sample spans some 130,000 clones, 80% being singletons. V gave up 0 bases and J gave up 5 bases, with 11 bases separating them. Germline CDR1 SGDLS, CDR2 YYNGEE. CDR3 length equals 14 residues. Specimen: PBMCs. The chain combines TRBV9 with TRBJ1-2; D is undetermined. The receptor's source is a male donor in good health and CMV-seropositive. The CDR3 loop is CASSVATERYGYTF. As DNA, the CDR3 is TGTGCCAGCAGCGTAGCTACCGAACGTTATGGCTACACCTTC. The full variable domain, its missing parts supplied by reference TRBV9 and TRBJ1-2, is DSGVTQTPKHLITATGQRVTLRCSPRSGDLSVYWYQQSLDQGLQFLIQYYNGEERAKGNILERFSAQQFPDLHSELNLSSLELGDSALYFCASSVATERYGYTFGSGTRLTVV.